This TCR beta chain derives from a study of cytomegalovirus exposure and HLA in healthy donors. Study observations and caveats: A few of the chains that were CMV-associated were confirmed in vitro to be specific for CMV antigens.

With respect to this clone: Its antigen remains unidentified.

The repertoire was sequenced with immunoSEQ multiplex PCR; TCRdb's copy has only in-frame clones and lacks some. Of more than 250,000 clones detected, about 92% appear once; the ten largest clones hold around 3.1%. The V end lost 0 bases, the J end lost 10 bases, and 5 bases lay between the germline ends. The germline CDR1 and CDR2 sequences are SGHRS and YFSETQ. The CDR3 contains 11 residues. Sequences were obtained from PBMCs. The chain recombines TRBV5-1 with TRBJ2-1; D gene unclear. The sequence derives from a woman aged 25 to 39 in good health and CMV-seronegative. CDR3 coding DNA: TGCGCCAGCAGCTTGGGGGTCGAGCAGTTCTTC. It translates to CASSLGVEQFF.